This T cell receptor beta chain was recovered during a study of blood T cell repertoires in COVID-19. Source study methods: Nucleated cell counts were estimated from reference gene primer amplification. Libraries were prepared by immunoSEQ multiplex PCR; TCRdb keeps only in-frame clonotypes and omits some of them. V and J calls plus clone size are reproduced from that table; the DNA served to infer D and trimming. The sample carries 72,000 or so clones, less than 85% recorded once. The source of this sequence is a man older than 75 with active COVID-19. What was sequenced was peripheral blood.

In DNA form, the CDR3 reads TGTGCCAGCAGTGGGACTAGTTCCGGGGAGCTGTTTTTT. This translates into CASSGTSSGELFF. This chain joins TRBV6-4 and TRBJ2-2, with TRBD2 matching 7 bases. Germline-derived CDR1 and CDR2 are MRHNA and SNTAGT. After removal of 4 bases from V and 6 bases from J, the junction contained 2 bases not matched to a gene. The length of the CDR3 is 13 residues.